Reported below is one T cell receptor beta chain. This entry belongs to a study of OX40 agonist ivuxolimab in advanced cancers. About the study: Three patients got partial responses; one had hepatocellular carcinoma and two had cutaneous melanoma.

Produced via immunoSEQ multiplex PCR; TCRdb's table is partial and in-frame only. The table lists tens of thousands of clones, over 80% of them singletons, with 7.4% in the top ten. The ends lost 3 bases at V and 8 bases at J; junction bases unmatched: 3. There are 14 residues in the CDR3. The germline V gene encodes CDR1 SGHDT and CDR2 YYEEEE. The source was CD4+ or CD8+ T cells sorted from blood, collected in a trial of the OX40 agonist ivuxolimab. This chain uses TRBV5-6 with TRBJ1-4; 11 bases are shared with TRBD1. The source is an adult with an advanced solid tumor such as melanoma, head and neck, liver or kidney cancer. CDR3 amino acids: CASSWDRGLEKLFF. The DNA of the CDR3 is TGTGCCAGCAGCTGGGACAGGGGGTTGGAAAAACTGTTTTTT.